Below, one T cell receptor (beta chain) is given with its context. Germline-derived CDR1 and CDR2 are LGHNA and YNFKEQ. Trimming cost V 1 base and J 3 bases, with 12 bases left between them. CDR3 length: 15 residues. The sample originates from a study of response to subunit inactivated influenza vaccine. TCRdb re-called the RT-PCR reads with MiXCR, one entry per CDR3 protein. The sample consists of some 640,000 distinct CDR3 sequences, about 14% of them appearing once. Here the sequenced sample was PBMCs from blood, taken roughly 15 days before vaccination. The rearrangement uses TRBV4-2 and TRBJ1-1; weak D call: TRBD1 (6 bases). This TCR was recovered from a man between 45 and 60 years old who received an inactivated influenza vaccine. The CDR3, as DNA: TGTGCCAGCAGCCAAGGTGATAGGGGGTACACTGAAGCTTTCTTT. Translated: CASSQGDRGYTEAFF.